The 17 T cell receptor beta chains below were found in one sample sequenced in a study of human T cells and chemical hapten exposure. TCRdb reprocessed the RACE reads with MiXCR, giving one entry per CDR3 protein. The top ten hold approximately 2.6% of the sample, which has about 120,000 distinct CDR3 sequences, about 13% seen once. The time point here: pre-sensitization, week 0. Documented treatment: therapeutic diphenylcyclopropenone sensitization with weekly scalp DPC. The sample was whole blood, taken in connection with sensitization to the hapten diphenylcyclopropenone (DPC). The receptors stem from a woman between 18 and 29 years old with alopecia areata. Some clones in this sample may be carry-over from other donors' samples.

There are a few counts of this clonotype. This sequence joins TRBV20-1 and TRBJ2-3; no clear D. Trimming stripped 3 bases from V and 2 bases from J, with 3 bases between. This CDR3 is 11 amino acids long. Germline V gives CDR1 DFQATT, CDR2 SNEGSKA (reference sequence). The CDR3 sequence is CSASLTDTQYF. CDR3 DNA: TGCAGTGCTAGCCTCACAGATACGCAGTATTTT.

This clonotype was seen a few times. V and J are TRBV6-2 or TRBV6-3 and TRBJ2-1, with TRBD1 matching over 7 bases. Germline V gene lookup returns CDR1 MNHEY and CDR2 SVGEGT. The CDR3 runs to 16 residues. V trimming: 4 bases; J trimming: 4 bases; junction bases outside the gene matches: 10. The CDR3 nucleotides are TGTGCCAGCAGTTCCCTCCGGGCAGGGGGATACAATGAGCAGTTCTTC. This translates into CASSSLRAGGYNEQFF.

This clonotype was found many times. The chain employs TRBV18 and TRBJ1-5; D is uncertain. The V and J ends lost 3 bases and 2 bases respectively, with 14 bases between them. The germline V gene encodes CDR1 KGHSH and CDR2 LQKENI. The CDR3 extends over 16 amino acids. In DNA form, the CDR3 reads TGTGCCAGCTCACCCTGGGAAAGTTCCGGCAATCAGCCCCAGCATTTT. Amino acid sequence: CASSPWESSGNQPQHF. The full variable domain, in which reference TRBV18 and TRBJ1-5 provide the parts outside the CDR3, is NAGVMQNPRHLVRRRGQEARLRCSPMKGHSHVYWYRQLPEEGLKFMVYLQKENIIDESGMPKERFSAEFPKEGPSILRIQQVVRGDSAAYFCASSPWESSGNQPQHFGDGTRLSIL.

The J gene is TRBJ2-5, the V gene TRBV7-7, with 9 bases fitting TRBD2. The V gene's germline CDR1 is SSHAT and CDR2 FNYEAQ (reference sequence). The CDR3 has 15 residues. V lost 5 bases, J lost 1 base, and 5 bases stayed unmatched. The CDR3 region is CASSHSGGSQETQYF. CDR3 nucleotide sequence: TGTGCCAGCAGCCATAGCGGGGGATCCCAAGAGACCCAGTACTTC.

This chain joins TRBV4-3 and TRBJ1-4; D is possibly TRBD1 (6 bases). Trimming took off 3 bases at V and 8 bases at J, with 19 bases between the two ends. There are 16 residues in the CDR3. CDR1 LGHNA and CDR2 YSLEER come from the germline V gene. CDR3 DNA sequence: TGCGCCAGCAGCCATAATCCGGGGACACTCGGAGAAAAACTGTTTTTT. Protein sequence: CASSHNPGTLGEKLFF.

The CDR3 loop reads CASSAGEGNSPLHF. DNA of the CDR3: TGTGCCAGCAGTGCAGGTGAGGGGAATTCACCCCTCCACTTT. This chain uses TRBV6-5 with TRBJ1-6, with D possibly being TRBD1 (5 bases). V lost 5 bases to trimming and J lost 7 bases, with 12 bases between them. Germline V lookup: CDR1 MNHEY, CDR2 SVGAGI. The CDR3 is 14 amino acids.

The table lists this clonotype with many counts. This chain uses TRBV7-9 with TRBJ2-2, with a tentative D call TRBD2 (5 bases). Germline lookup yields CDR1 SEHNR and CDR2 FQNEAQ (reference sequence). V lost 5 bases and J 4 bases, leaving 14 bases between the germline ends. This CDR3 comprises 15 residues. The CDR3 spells CASSPTNAGTGELFF. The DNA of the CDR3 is TGTGCCAGCAGCCCCACTAATGCGGGCACCGGGGAGCTGTTTTTT. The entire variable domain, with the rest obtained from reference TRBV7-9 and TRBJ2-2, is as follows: DTGVSQNPRHKITKRGQNVTFRCDPISEHNRLYWYRQTLGQGPEFLTYFQNEAQLEKSRLLSDRFSAERPKGSFSTLEIQRTEQGDSAMYLCASSPTNAGTGELFFGEGSRLTVL.

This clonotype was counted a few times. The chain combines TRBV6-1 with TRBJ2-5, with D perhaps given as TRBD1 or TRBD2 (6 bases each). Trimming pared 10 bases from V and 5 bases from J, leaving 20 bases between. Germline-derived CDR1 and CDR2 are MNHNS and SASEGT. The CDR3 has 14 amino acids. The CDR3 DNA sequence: TGTGCCACCGCTGACTCCCACGGGGGCGAGACCCAGTACTTC. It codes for CATADSHGGETQYF.

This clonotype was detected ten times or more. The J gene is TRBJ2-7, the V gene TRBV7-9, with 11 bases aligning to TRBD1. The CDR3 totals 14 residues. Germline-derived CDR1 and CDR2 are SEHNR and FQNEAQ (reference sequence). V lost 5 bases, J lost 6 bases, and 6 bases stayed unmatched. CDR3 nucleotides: TGTGCCAGCAGCCACCCGGACAGGGGGCGCGAGCAGTACTTC. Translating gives CASSHPDRGREQYF.

The CDR3: CASSTSPGEETQYF. The CDR3 DNA sequence: TGTGCCAGCAGCACATCCCCAGGGGAAGAGACCCAGTACTTC. V gene TRBV7-7 combines with J gene TRBJ2-5; D is perhaps TRBD1 (6 bases). V lost 5 bases to trimming and J lost 3 bases, with 13 bases between them. Germline CDR1 SSHAT, CDR2 FNYEAQ (reference sequence). The CDR3 is made up of 14 amino acids.

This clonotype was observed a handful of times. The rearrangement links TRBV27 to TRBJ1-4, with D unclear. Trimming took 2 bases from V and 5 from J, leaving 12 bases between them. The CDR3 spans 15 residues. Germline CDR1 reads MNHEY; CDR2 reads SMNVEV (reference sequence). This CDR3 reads CASSLEAGQNEKLFF. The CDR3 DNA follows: TGTGCCAGCAGTTTAGAGGCAGGCCAAAATGAAAAACTGTTTTTT.

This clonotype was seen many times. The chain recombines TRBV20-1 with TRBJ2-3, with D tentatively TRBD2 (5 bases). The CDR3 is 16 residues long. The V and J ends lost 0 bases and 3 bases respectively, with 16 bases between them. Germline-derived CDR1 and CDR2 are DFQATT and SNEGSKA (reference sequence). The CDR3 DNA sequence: TGCAGTGCTAGAGATCCGGGGTTCCTACTTACAGATACGCAGTATTTT. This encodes CSARDPGFLLTDTQYF.

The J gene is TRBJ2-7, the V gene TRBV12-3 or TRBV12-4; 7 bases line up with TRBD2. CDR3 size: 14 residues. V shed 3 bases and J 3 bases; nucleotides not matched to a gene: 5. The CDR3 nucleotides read TGTGCCAGCAGTTTCCGTGGGGGGGTCTACGAGCAGTACTTC. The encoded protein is CASSFRGGVYEQYF.

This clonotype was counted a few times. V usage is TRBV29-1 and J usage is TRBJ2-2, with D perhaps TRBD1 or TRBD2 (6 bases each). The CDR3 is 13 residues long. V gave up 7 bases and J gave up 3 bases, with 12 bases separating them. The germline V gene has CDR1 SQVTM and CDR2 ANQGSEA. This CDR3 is CSAGAADTGELFF. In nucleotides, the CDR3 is TGCAGCGCGGGGGCGGCGGACACCGGGGAGCTGTTTTTT.

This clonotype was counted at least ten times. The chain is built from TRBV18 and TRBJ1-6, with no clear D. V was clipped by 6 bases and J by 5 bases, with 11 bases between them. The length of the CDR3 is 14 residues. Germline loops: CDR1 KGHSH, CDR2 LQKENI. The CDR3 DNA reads TGTGCCAGCTCCCCGAATACCCATAATTCACCCCTCCACTTT. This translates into CASSPNTHNSPLHF.

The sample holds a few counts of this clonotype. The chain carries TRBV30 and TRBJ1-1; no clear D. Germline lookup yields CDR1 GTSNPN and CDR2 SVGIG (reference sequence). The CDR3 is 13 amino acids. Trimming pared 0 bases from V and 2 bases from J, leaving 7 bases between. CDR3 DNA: TGTGCCTGGAGTGTAGGAGTAAACACTGAAGCTTTCTTT. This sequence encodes CAWSVGVNTEAFF.

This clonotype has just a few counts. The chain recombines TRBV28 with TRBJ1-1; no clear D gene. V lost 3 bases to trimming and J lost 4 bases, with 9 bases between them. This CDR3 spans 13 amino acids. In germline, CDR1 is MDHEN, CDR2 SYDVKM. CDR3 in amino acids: CASSFPARTEAFF. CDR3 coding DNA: TGTGCCAGCAGTTTCCCGGCGCGCACTGAAGCTTTCTTT.